The clone carrying this T cell receptor (beta chain) occurred once. The data stem from a study of technical replicates of blood from a handful of donors. Data came from immunoSEQ multiplex PCR; TCRdb stores just in-frame clones and leaves some out. The table has approximately 70,000 clones, around 97% seen once. The CDR3 sequence is 15 residues long. CDR1 and CDR2 from the germline V gene are SNHLY and FYNNEI. Trimming took 8 bases from V and 5 from J; bases not matched to a gene: 10. The chain couples TRBV2 to TRBJ2-5; 11 nucleotides line up with TRBD2. This clonotype was sampled from a human donor in good health. The specimen sequenced was T cells isolated from PBMCs. In DNA form, the CDR3 reads TGTGCCAGCCCCGGGGTAGCGGGAGGGCCCGAGACCCAGTACTTC. The encoded protein is CASPGVAGGPETQYF. The full variable domain, in which reference TRBV2 and TRBJ2-5 provide the parts outside the CDR3, is EPEVTQTPSHQVTQMGQEVILRCVPISNHLYFYWYRQILGQKVEFLVSFYNNEISEKSEIFDDQFSVERPDGSNFTLKIRSTKLEDSAMYFCASPGVAGGPETQYFGPGTRLLVL.